This entry features one T cell receptor beta chain sequence. This entry is derived from a study of blood T cell repertoires in COVID-19. Study summary: T cells, B-cell-depleted T cells, or PBMCs provided the cDNA or gDNA that served as material.

The table came from immunoSEQ multiplex PCR; TCRdb's copy has only in-frame clones and leaves some out. The sample shows hundreds of thousands of clones, nearly 90% of them seen only once. The CDR3 loop spans 15 amino acids. The V gene lost 4 bases and the J gene lost 1 base, with 14 bases spanning the gap. In germline, CDR1 is MNHEY, CDR2 SVGAGI. Sequenced material: peripheral blood. This chain joins TRBV6-5 and TRBJ2-7; TRBD2 might be the D (5 bases). The TCR originated in a man between 18 and 29 years old with active or convalescent COVID-19. The CDR3 DNA reads TGTGCCAGCAGTTCCCCAACCCTAGCTTCCTACGAGCAGTACTTC. It specifies CASSSPTLASYEQYF.